This passage covers 17 T cell receptor beta chains from one sample sequenced in a study of T cell responses to AZD1222 COVID-19 vaccine. Produced via immunoSEQ multiplex PCR; TCRdb's table is partial and in-frame only. The table lists some 120,000 clones, 88% of them singletons. This specimen was peripheral blood, taken on day 0 of AZD1222 vaccination. Every receptor here comes from an adult in good health.

DNA of the CDR3: TGTGCCAGCAGTACGACAAAGGGGGCAAGTTTCTCTTTCTTT. Translation gives CASSTTKGASFSFF. The chain carries TRBV3-1 (or the pseudogene TRBV3-2) and TRBJ1-1, with 7 bases identical to TRBD1. The CDR3 extends over 14 amino acids. Looked up from germline, CDR1 is LGHDT and CDR2 is YNNKEL (reference sequence). J gave up 12 bases and V 6 bases, and 16 bases lay outside the gene matches.

The genes are TRBV7-2 and TRBJ2-7; 7 positions match TRBD1. This CDR3 comprises 15 residues. Germline values: CDR1 SGHTA, CDR2 FQGNSA. J lost 2 bases, V lost 5 bases, and 9 bases had no gene match. The DNA for the CDR3 is TGTGCCAGCAGCCGTACAGGGGACGGCCCCTACGAGCAGTACTTC. It translates to CASSRTGDGPYEQYF.

This chain joins TRBV3-1 (or the pseudogene TRBV3-2) and TRBJ2-3; possible D gene TRBD2, 6 bases. Germline-derived CDR1 and CDR2 are LGHDT and YNNKEL (reference sequence). The length of the CDR3 is 15 residues. Deletions cut 4 bases from V and 3 bases from J, with 14 bases between. DNA of the CDR3: TGTGCCAGCAGCCCTCGGACCCTAGCGACAGATACGCAGTATTTT. Residues: CASSPRTLATDTQYF.

This clone is a singleton in its sample. The rearrangement joins TRBV6-5 to TRBJ1-1; D gene uncertain. Trimming pared 5 bases from V and 4 bases from J, leaving 11 bases between. CDR1 MNHEY and CDR2 SVGAGI come from the germline V gene. The CDR3 runs to 13 residues. CDR3 in amino acids: CASSTSVGTEAFF. The DNA for the CDR3 is TGTGCCAGCAGTACCTCGGTAGGCACTGAAGCTTTCTTT.

In its sample, this clone was seen once. The chain carries TRBV7-9 and TRBJ1-6, with 7 nucleotides matching TRBD1. Germline CDR1 is SEHNR and CDR2 is FQNEAQ (reference sequence). V was clipped by 6 bases and J by 10 bases; unmatched bases: 18. CDR3 length equals 17 residues. The CDR3 DNA follows: TGTGCCAGCAGTTCAGGACAGGCTCCGGCTGGAGGGTCACCCCTCCACTTT. It yields the protein CASSSGQAPAGGSPLHF.

This clone was observed once. The V and J genes are TRBV9 and TRBJ2-7; D perhaps matches TRBD2 (5 bases). CDR3 length: 13 residues. The germline gives CDR1 SGDLS, CDR2 YYNGEE. Trimming took 3 bases from V and 3 from J, leaving 10 bases between them. CDR3 amino acids: CASSAPGFYEQYF. CDR3 coding DNA: TGTGCCAGCAGCGCTCCGGGGTTCTACGAGCAGTACTTC.

The gene calls are TRBV12-3 or TRBV12-4 and TRBJ1-2, with 10 bases that match TRBD1. CDR3 length: 13 amino acids. V gave up 6 bases and J gave up 5 bases; unmatched junction bases: 3. CDR3 nucleotide sequence: TGTGCCAGCAGCCAGGGACAGGGGTATGGCTACACCTTC. This translates into CASSQGQGYGYTF.

This chain connects TRBV13 to TRBJ2-7; no definite D call. Deletions cut 5 bases from V and 0 bases from J, with 8 bases between. The CDR3 runs 13 residues. Per the germline V gene, CDR1 is PRHDT and CDR2 is FYEKMQ (reference sequence). DNA of the CDR3: TGTGCCAGCAGCCTCCGAGACTCCTACGAGCAGTACTTC. Its translation is CASSLRDSYEQYF.

This CDR3 reads CASSLRQLGDNSPLHF. The CDR3 DNA sequence: TGCGCCAGCAGCCTAAGACAATTGGGGGATAATTCACCCCTCCACTTT. The V and J genes are TRBV4-1 and TRBJ1-6; TRBD1 is a possible D gene (5 bases). Germline lookup yields CDR1 MGHRA and CDR2 YSYEKL. This CDR3 has 16 residues. Trimming removed 4 bases from V and 5 bases from J, with 15 bases in between.

This clone occurred once. This rearrangement joins TRBV28 to TRBJ2-3, with D possibly matching TRBD1 (6 bases). This CDR3 is 14 amino acids long. The germline V gene has CDR1 MDHEN and CDR2 SYDVKM. Trimming removed 7 bases at V and 4 bases at J, with 15 bases between. Here the CDR3 DNA reads TGTGCCAGCAATCGTAGGGGGTTGGCAGATACGCAGTATTTT. Encoded protein: CASNRRGLADTQYF.

The V call is TRBV13, the J call TRBJ1-2; 7 bases agree with TRBD1. The CDR3 consists of 14 residues. CDR1 and CDR2 from the germline V gene are PRHDT and FYEKMQ (reference sequence). V shed 5 bases and J 2 bases; nucleotides not matched to a gene: 5. The CDR3 nucleotides read TGTGCCAGCAGCCAAGCACAGGGGAACTATGGCTACACCTTC. Its translation is CASSQAQGNYGYTF.

This chain joins TRBV29-1 and TRBJ1-2; tentatively, D is TRBD1 (5 bases). The CDR3 sequence is 10 residues long. Trimming left V 6 bases short and J 7 bases short, with 9 bases between. Germline CDR1 reads SQVTM; CDR2 reads ANQGSEA. This CDR3 is CSVSGPGYTF. The CDR3 DNA is TGCAGCGTCTCAGGGCCTGGCTACACCTTC.

The chain carries TRBV10-3 and TRBJ2-2; D is unresolved. V was pared by 4 bases and J by 9 bases, with 12 bases between. Germline CDR1 reads ENHRY; CDR2 reads SYGVKD. The length of the CDR3 is 13 residues. The CDR3 loop reads CAISGQGSRELFF. Written as DNA, the CDR3 is TGTGCCATCAGTGGGCAAGGGTCGCGGGAGCTGTTTTTT.

The chain is built from TRBV7-2 and TRBJ2-7; 8 bases line up with TRBD2. Germline trimming cut 1 base from V and 4 bases from J; bases unmatched to any gene: 6. Per germline, CDR1 SGHTA and CDR2 FQGNSA. The CDR3 consists of 15 residues. CDR3 DNA: TGTGCCAGCAGCTTAGGAATTAGCGGGACATACGAGCAGTACTTC. Translated, it gives CASSLGISGTYEQYF.

The V and J genes are TRBV4-3 and TRBJ2-2, with 10 bases identical to TRBD2. The CDR3 length is 15 residues. J was trimmed by 6 bases and V by 4 bases; bases with no gene match: 5. Germline loops: CDR1 LGHNA, CDR2 YSLEER. The DNA for the CDR3 is TGCGCCAGCAGCCTAAAGCGGGAGGGGGCCGGGGAGCTGTTTTTT. Its translation is CASSLKREGAGELFF.

CDR3 DNA sequence: TGTGCCAGCAGTGATGGAGGCGTTTTATTGTTTTTT. This encodes CASSDGGVLLFF. This sequence joins TRBV6-1 and TRBJ1-4; unclear D gene. Trimming shortened V by 3 bases and J by 15 bases, and 14 bases separated the two germline ends. CDR3 length: 12 amino acids. Germline V gene data show CDR1 as MNHNS and CDR2 as SASEGT.

For the CDR3, the DNA is TGTGCCAGCAGCCAAGAAACAGGGGCCGCGTATGAAAAACTGTTTTTT. Protein sequence: CASSQETGAAYEKLFF. V is TRBV7-2 and J is TRBJ1-4; 7 bases map to TRBD1. V shed 5 bases, J shed 6 bases, and the junction held 12 bases outside the gene matches. CDR1 SGHTA and CDR2 FQGNSA come from the germline V gene. The CDR3 spans 16 residues.